The 4 T cell receptor beta chains listed next were all sequenced from one sample in a study of T cell repertoires in cytomegalovirus infection. Their antigen targets remain unknown. TCRdb re-analysed the reads in MiXCR, keeping a single row per CDR3 protein. The table includes roughly 280,000 distinct CDR3 sequences, approximately 22% detected once. The starting material was cultured PBMCs, obtained from culture after CMV antigen stimulation. These receptors were collected from a human donor in good health (CMV status not recorded). Some clones in this sample may be carry-over from other donors' samples.

This sequence joins TRBV9 and TRBJ2-3, with a tentative D call TRBD2 (5 bases). Germline loops: CDR1 SGDLS, CDR2 YYNGEE. The CDR3 is made up of 14 amino acids. V lost 2 bases and J lost 6, with 13 bases in between. CDR3 amino acids: CASSVNPTGDTQYF. The CDR3 nucleotides are TGTGCCAGCAGCGTCAATCCTACGGGGGATACGCAGTATTTT. Variable domain in full (rest from reference TRBV9 and TRBJ2-3): DSGVTQTPKHLITATGQRVTLRCSPRSGDLSVYWYQQSLDQGLQFLIQYYNGEERAKGNILERFSAQQFPDLHSELNLSSLELGDSALYFCASSVNPTGDTQYFGPGTRLTVL.

Comments on this clonotype: This sequence may be a read error, since a much larger clone differs from it by one base. The chain links TRBV7-6 to TRBJ2-3, with unresolved D. The end of the DNA aligns better with TRBJ1-5, so the J call may be wrong. This CDR3 spans 14 amino acids. Germline V gives CDR1 SGHVS, CDR2 FNYEAQ. The CDR3 DNA follows: TGTGCCAGCAGCTTAACCGTAGGCACAGATACGCAGCATTTT. This sequence encodes CASSLTVGTDTQHF.

In its sample, this clonotype was seen a few times. The chain uses TRBV7-2 and TRBJ2-1; D perhaps matches TRBD2 (6 bases). With 2 bases removed from V and 16 bases from J, the gap between germline ends came to 24 bases. The CDR3 consists of 15 residues. Germline lookup yields CDR1 SGHTA and CDR2 FQGNSA. CDR3 protein: CASSLTVRGGEKRFF. The CDR3 DNA is TGTGCCAGCAGCTTAACGGTCCGCGGCGGGGAGAAGCGATTCTTC.

This clonotype was detected many times. The chain combines TRBV4-1 with TRBJ2-7; D is ambiguous. Trimming pared 0 bases from V and 3 bases from J, leaving 9 bases between. This CDR3 is 14 amino acids long. Germline lookup yields CDR1 MGHRA and CDR2 YSYEKL. The chain's CDR3 is CASSQDTRLYEQYF. DNA of the CDR3: TGCGCCAGCAGCCAAGATACCCGACTCTACGAGCAGTACTTC.